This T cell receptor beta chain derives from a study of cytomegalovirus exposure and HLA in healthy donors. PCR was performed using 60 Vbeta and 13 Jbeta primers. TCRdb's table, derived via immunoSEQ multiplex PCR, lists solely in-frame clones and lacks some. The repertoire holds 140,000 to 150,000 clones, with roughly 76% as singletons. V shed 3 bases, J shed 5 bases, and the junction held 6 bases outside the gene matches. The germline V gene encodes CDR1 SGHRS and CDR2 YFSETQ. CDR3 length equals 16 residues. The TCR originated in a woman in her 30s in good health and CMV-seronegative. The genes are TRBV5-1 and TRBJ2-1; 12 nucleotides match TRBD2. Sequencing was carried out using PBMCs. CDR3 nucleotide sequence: TGCGCCAGCAGCTCAGTGACTAGCGGGAGACACAATGAGCAGTTCTTC. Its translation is CASSSVTSGRHNEQFF.